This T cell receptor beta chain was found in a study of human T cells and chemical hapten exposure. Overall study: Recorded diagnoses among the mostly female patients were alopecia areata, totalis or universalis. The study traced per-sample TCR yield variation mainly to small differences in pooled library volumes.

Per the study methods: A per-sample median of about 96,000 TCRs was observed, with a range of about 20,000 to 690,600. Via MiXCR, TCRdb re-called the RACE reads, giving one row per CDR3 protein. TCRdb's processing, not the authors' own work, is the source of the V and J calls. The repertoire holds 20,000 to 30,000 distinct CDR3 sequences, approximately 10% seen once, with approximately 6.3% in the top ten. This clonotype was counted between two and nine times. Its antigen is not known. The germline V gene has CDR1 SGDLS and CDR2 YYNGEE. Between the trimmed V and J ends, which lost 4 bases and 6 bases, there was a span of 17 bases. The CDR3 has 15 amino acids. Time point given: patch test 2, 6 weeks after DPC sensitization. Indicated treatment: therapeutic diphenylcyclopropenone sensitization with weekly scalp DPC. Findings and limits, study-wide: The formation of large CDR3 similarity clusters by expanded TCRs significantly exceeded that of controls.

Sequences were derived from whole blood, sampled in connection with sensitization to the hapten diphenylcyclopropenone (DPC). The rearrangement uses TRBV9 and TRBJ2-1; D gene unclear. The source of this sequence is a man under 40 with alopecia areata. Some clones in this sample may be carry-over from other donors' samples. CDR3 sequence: CASSPRASKPNEQFF. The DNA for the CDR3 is TGTGCCAGCAGCCCGAGAGCGAGTAAACCCAATGAGCAGTTCTTC. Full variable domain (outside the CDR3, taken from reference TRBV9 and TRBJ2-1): DSGVTQTPKHLITATGQRVTLRCSPRSGDLSVYWYQQSLDQGLQFLIQYYNGEERAKGNILERFSAQQFPDLHSELNLSSLELGDSALYFCASSPRASKPNEQFFGPGTRLTVL.